The clone carrying this T cell receptor (beta chain) showed up just a few times. Its target is unknown. The data were obtained in a study of T cells after yellow fever vaccination. Findings and caveats of the study: One caveat is that FACS-sorted repertoires could contain abundant clonotypes contaminating from the bulk population. On re-exposure, the response was weaker but peaked faster, at day 5 versus 15.

J was trimmed by 1 base and V by 5 bases; bases with no gene match: 10. Germline CDR1 SSHAT, CDR2 FNYEAQ (reference sequence). The CDR3 runs 16 residues. The TCR cDNA carried a universal primer site and UMIs from 5'RACE template switching. TCRdb independently ran MiXCR on the 5' RACE reads; one entry per CDR3 protein. Altogether a few hundred thousand distinct CDR3 sequences are present, over 6.5% being singletons, with the ten largest covering roughly 1%. This TCR came from a man younger than 40 who received the YFV17D yellow fever vaccine. This sequence joins TRBV7-7 and TRBJ2-5; 7 nucleotides align to TRBD1. Specimen: CD4+ T cells sorted from PBMCs, collected on the day of the yellow fever booster vaccination. CDR3: CASSVGTARAQETQYF. For the CDR3, the DNA is TGTGCCAGCAGCGTCGGGACAGCTAGGGCCCAAGAGACCCAGTACTTC. The full variable domain, in which reference TRBV7-7 and TRBJ2-5 provide the parts outside the CDR3, is GAGVSQSPRYKVTKRGQDVTLRCDPISSHATLYWYQQALGQGPEFLTYFNYEAQPDKSGLPSDRFSAERPEGSISTLTIQRTEQRDSAMYRCASSVGTARAQETQYFGPGTRLLVL.